One sample yielded the 25 T cell receptor beta chains listed below, sequenced in a study of CD8 T cells in ankylosing spondylitis. Points from the study as a whole: Seemingly characteristic of ankylosing spondylitis blood was a TCR beta motif consisting of eight highly homologous variants.

For these TCRs, the target antigens are not known. TCRdb fed the 5' RACE reads into MiXCR, producing one record per CDR3 protein. Of about 450,000 distinct CDR3 sequences listed, 26% are singletons. Material: blood, either unsorted or a sorted T cell fraction (not recorded which). These receptors were obtained from a male donor with ankylosing spondylitis.

CDR3 sequence: CASSNPEARGDGEQFF. The CDR3 DNA reads TGTGCCAGCAGCAATCCGGAGGCTAGGGGGGATGGTGAGCAGTTCTTC. The chain is built from TRBV21-1 and TRBJ2-1; TRBD1, the table's D call, was not compared with the DNA. TRBV21-1 is recorded as a pseudogene. The CDR3 totals 16 residues.

In this sample, this clonotype turned up many times. The chain uses TRBV4-1 and TRBJ2-1; 8 nucleotides match TRBD2. Unmatched junction bases numbered 5, after V lost 3 bases and J lost 7 bases. Germline V gives CDR1 MGHRA, CDR2 YSYEKL. CDR3 length: 14 residues. The CDR3 here is CASSHPGLGNEQFF. The CDR3 DNA reads as TGCGCCAGCAGCCACCCGGGACTAGGGAATGAGCAGTTCTTC.

On this clonotype itself: A much larger clone is a single base away; this may be a read error. V and J are TRBV12-3 or TRBV12-4 and TRBJ2-7; D is undetermined. This CDR3 region has 18 residues. CDR3 region: CASGFRASLFDGSYEQYF. Written as DNA, the CDR3 is TGTGCCAGCGGTTTTCGGGCTAGTCTTTTCGATGGGTCCTACGAGCAGTACTTC.

There are many counts of this clonotype. The rearrangement uses TRBV12-3 or TRBV12-4 and TRBJ2-7; D perhaps matches TRBD1 (5 bases). CDR3 length: 12 residues. V was pared by 6 bases and J by 8 bases, with 14 bases between. CDR3 bases: TGTGCCAGCAGCCTTCAGGGTACCCAGCAGTACTTC. Its protein is CASSLQGTQQYF.

This chain uses TRBV12-3 or TRBV12-4 with TRBJ1-3; tentatively, D is TRBD1 (5 bases). Between the trimmed V and J ends, which lost 6 bases and 3 bases, there was a span of 21 bases. This CDR3 comprises 17 residues. This CDR3 reads CASRAHLPGTVGNTIYF. CDR3 coding DNA: TGTGCCAGCAGGGCCCACTTACCGGGGACCGTTGGAAACACCATATATTTT.

The sample holds a few counts of this clonotype. The chain recombines TRBV5-1 with TRBJ2-3, with 9 nucleotides matching TRBD2. After removal of 6 bases from V and 4 bases from J, the junction contained 6 bases not matched to a gene. This CDR3 comprises 14 residues. Germline-derived CDR1 and CDR2 are SGHRS and YFSETQ. CDR3 DNA sequence: TGCGCCAGCACCTATAGCGGGAGTTCAGATACGCAGTATTTT. Its translation: CASTYSGSSDTQYF.

This clonotype showed up just a few times. This chain connects TRBV12-3 or TRBV12-4 to TRBJ1-3; D gene uncertain. The germline V and J ends were trimmed by 4 bases and 0 bases, with 10 bases remaining between them. This CDR3 is 15 amino acids long. The CDR3 sequence: CASSSNWISGNTIYF. The CDR3 coding sequence is TGTGCCAGCAGTTCTAATTGGATCTCTGGAAACACCATATATTTT.

This clonotype came up many times. The rearrangement uses TRBV7-9 and TRBJ1-6; 10 bases agree with TRBD1. The CDR3 loop spans 15 amino acids. CDR1 and CDR2 from the germline V gene are SEHNR and FQNEAQ (reference sequence). Trimming removed 6 bases from V and 7 bases from J; junction bases left unmatched: 6. CDR3 loop: CASSQTGQGNSPLHF. DNA for the CDR3: TGTGCCAGCAGTCAAACGGGACAGGGGAATTCACCCCTCCACTTT.

This clonotype showed up just a few times. The chain recombines TRBV21-1 with TRBJ1-1. TRBV21-1 corresponds to a pseudogene. The CDR3 runs to 13 residues. This CDR3 reads CASNVFKNTEAFF. The CDR3 nucleotides read TGTGCCAGCAACGTCTTCAAGAACACTGAAGCTTTCTTT.

The rearrangement links TRBV5-1 to TRBJ1-2; the D is unclear. V shed 0 bases and J shed 3 bases, with 12 bases lying between them. Germline V gene sequence: CDR1 SGHRS, CDR2 YFSETQ. CDR3 size: 15 residues. CDR3 coding DNA: TGCGCCAGCAGCTTGGGAACTAATTCAGACTATGGCTACACCTTC. Translation: CASSLGTNSDYGYTF. The whole variable domain, remainder taken from reference TRBV5-1 and TRBJ1-2, is KAGVTQTPRYLIKTRGQQVTLSCSPISGHRSVSWYQQTPGQGLQFLFEYFSETQRNKGNFPGRFSGRQFSNSRSEMNVSTLELGDSALYLCASSLGTNSDYGYTFGSGTRLTVV.

This chain links TRBV5-1 with TRBJ1-1; D might be TRBD1 (6 bases). The CDR3 loop spans 15 amino acids. V was shortened by 1 base and J by 0 bases, with 10 bases between the two germline ends. Germline V CDR1 and CDR2: SGHRS, YFSETQ. The CDR3 is CASSLNTGLNTEAFF. CDR3 DNA: TGCGCCAGCAGCTTGAATACAGGGTTGAACACTGAAGCTTTCTTT.

This clonotype was detected only a few times. The chain combines TRBV12-3 or TRBV12-4 with TRBJ2-2; 8 bases map to TRBD2. V lost 8 bases and J lost 0; bases outside the gene matches: 11. This CDR3 comprises 17 residues. The DNA for the CDR3 is TGTGCCAGCTTAGGGGGTAGCGGGAAGCCGAACACCGGGGAGCTGTTTTTT. Translation: CASLGGSGKPNTGELFF.

This rearrangement joins TRBV29-1 to TRBJ1-2; D not certain. In germline, CDR1 is SQVTM, CDR2 ANQGSEA. The CDR3 is 14 amino acids. The V end was cut by 5 bases, the J end by 2 bases, with 15 bases between. The CDR3 sequence: CSVSSQTENYGYTF. In DNA, the CDR3 is TGCAGCGTTTCATCTCAGACCGAGAACTATGGCTACACCTTC.

The chain is built from TRBV12-3 or TRBV12-4 and TRBJ1-1, with TRBD1 matching over 8 bases. V shed 6 bases and J 3 bases; nucleotides not matched to a gene: 9. The length of the CDR3 is 15 residues. The CDR3 nucleotides are TGTGCCAGCAGCCTCAGGGGGCGCCTGGACACTGAAGCTTTCTTT. Translating gives CASSLRGRLDTEAFF.

This clonotype showed up just a few times. This chain uses TRBV27 with TRBJ2-5; no clear D. Germline CDR1 and CDR2: MNHEY and SMNVEV (reference sequence). Deletions cut 5 bases from V and 5 bases from J, with 12 bases between. The CDR3 spans 13 residues. In DNA form, the CDR3 reads TGTGCCAGCAGTCTTCGCAGCTCGGAGACCCAGTACTTC. Translating gives CASSLRSSETQYF.

This clonotype was seen only a few times. The chain uses TRBV5-1 and TRBJ2-2; D call uncertain. CDR1 is SGHRS and CDR2 is YFSETQ in the germline V gene. Trimming took off 0 bases at V and 2 bases at J, with 8 bases between the two ends. The CDR3 is 15 residues long. This CDR3 is CASSLVQLNTGELFF. DNA for the CDR3: TGCGCCAGCAGCTTGGTACAGCTTAACACCGGGGAGCTGTTTTTT.

This clonotype was counted only a few times. The V gene is TRBV2, the J gene TRBJ1-5; no reliable D call. V was trimmed by 8 bases and J by 1 base, leaving 9 bases between them. The CDR3 spans 13 residues. Germline CDR1 and CDR2: SNHLY and FYNNEI. CDR3 region: CASRFDSNQPQHF. As DNA, the CDR3 is TGTGCCAGCCGCTTTGACAGCAATCAGCCCCAGCATTTT. Variable domain in full (rest from reference TRBV2 and TRBJ1-5): EPEVTQTPSHQVTQMGQEVILRCVPISNHLYFYWYRQILGQKVEFLVSFYNNEISEKSEIFDDQFSVERPDGSNFTLKIRSTKLEDSAMYFCASRFDSNQPQHFGDGTRLSIL.

CDR3 amino acids: CSVLAGGHGELFF. The CDR3 DNA follows: TGCAGCGTGCTAGCGGGAGGTCACGGGGAGCTGTTTTTT. The chain joins TRBV29-1 to TRBJ2-2; 11 positions match TRBD2. This CDR3 has 13 residues. Germline V gene sequence: CDR1 SQVTM, CDR2 ANQGSEA. The V gene end was trimmed by 6 bases and the J gene end by 7 bases; junction bases not matched to a gene: 4.

This clonotype was counted a few times. This chain uses TRBV5-1 with TRBJ2-3, with D maybe TRBD2 (5 bases). V was trimmed by 4 bases and J by 3 bases, leaving 9 bases between them. Germline CDR1 SGHRS, CDR2 YFSETQ. The CDR3 is made up of 13 amino acids. This CDR3 is CASSPRLTDTQYF. CDR3 in DNA: TGCGCCAGCAGCCCGAGACTAACAGATACGCAGTATTTT. Full variable domain (rest looked up from reference TRBV5-1 and TRBJ2-3): KAGVTQTPRYLIKTRGQQVTLSCSPISGHRSVSWYQQTPGQGLQFLFEYFSETQRNKGNFPGRFSGRQFSNSRSEMNVSTLELGDSALYLCASSPRLTDTQYFGPGTRLTVL.

The chain employs TRBV7-9 and TRBJ2-5; 13 nucleotides align to TRBD2. CDR1 is SEHNR, CDR2 FQNEAQ, per germline (reference sequence). The CDR3 runs to 15 residues. The ends lost 4 bases at V and 5 bases at J; junction bases unmatched: 4. The CDR3 region is CASSSRTSGSETQYF. CDR3 nucleotides: TGTGCCAGCAGCTCCCGGACTAGCGGGAGTGAGACCCAGTACTTC.

The J gene is TRBJ2-3, the V gene TRBV20-1; either TRBD1 or TRBD2 may supply D (6 bases each). There are 12 residues in the CDR3. Germline V lookup: CDR1 DFQATT, CDR2 SNEGSKA (reference sequence). Trimming removed 3 bases from V and 14 bases from J, with 18 bases in between. This chain's CDR3 is CSASRGEAMRYF. The CDR3 coding sequence is TGCAGTGCTAGTAGGGGGGAGGCCATGCGGTATTTT.

V is TRBV7-9 and J is TRBJ2-1, with D tentatively TRBD1 (6 bases). Germline assignment: CDR1 SEHNR and CDR2 FQNEAQ (reference sequence). CDR3 length equals 14 residues. V was clipped by 6 bases and J by 5 bases, with 14 bases between them. The CDR3 bases are TGTGCCAGCAGATACCCGGACAGACACAATGAGCAGTTCTTC. It is translated as CASRYPDRHNEQFF. Full variable domain (remainder filled in from reference TRBV7-9 and TRBJ2-1): DTGVSQNPRHKITKRGQNVTFRCDPISEHNRLYWYRQTLGQGPEFLTYFQNEAQLEKSRLLSDRFSAERPKGSFSTLEIQRTEQGDSAMYLCASRYPDRHNEQFFGPGTRLTVL.

The chain combines TRBV24-1 with TRBJ2-3; 9 nucleotides line up with TRBD1. With V trimmed by 0 bases and J by 4 bases, 13 bases remained unmatched. The CDR3 totals 19 residues. From germline, CDR1 is KGHDR and CDR2 SFDVKD. CDR3 protein: CATSDLHQQGAIYADTQYF. As DNA, the CDR3 is TGTGCCACCAGTGATTTGCACCAACAGGGGGCGATTTATGCAGATACGCAGTATTTT.

The chain has TRBV5-1 and TRBJ2-1; 13 bases align to TRBD2. Per the germline V gene, CDR1 is SGHRS and CDR2 is YFSETQ. The CDR3 length is 16 residues. Unmatched junction bases numbered 10, after V lost 4 bases and J lost 9 bases. The CDR3 here is CASSLWTSGSAGEQFF. CDR3 nucleotide sequence: TGCGCCAGCAGCCTTTGGACTAGCGGGAGTGCAGGTGAGCAGTTCTTC.

This clonotype has a handful of counts. V is TRBV5-1 and J is TRBJ2-6; no clear D gene. With 1 base removed from V and 2 bases from J, the gap between germline ends came to 7 bases. The CDR3 is 15 amino acids. Germline CDR1 SGHRS, CDR2 YFSETQ. CDR3 bases: TGCGCCAGCAGCTTGCAGACCCCTGGGGCCAACGTCCTGACTTTC. Protein product: CASSLQTPGANVLTF.